This T cell receptor (beta chain) is drawn from a study of identical twins (TCRdb year 2016). Study-wide context: To test whether fetal clonotypes persist, this study deep-sequenced TCR alpha and beta repertoires from monozygotic twins, from unrelated adults of various ages, and from cord blood. Replicate twin experiments were performed at different times using different library preparation protocols to rule out contamination.

General conclusions and limits of the study: The excess sharing between twins in beta out-of-frame sequences was weaker because fewer shared sequences reduced the signal-to-noise ratio. Zero-insertion analyses could be partly confounded by invariant T cells such as MAIT and iNKT, although diverse VJ usage argued against such confounding for most clonotypes. Recombination models systematically underestimated out-of-frame TCR alpha sharing in monozygotic twins but agreed with sharing between unrelated individuals. Abundant cord blood beta clonotypes carried fewer insertions; young adult naive repertoires showed a weaker similar trend, while memory repertoires showed none. Out-of-frame TCR alpha sequences shared between twins showed an excess of low generation-probability sequences compared with coincidental sharing between unrelated individuals. Because the same donors could not be followed over many years, the conclusions depended on cross-sectional statistical analysis.

The CDR3 holds 13 amino acids from the cysteine to the phenylalanine. The entry retains the CDR3 DNA only, 39 bases that are in frame from base 1. V lost 0 bases and J lost 3 bases; the stretch between them is 7 bases long. CDR1 and CDR2, per the germline V gene, are SGHTS and YDEGEE. All donors were healthy Caucasians. Three pairs of female monozygotic twins, all aged about 18 to 29 years, made up the twin cohort. Peripheral blood mononuclear cells were used as the source from which RNA for TCR libraries was isolated. On this clonotype: The clone's antigen remains unknown. The input lacks base qualities; no much larger clone sits a single base away.

The method was 5' RACE. Reads for this sample came from an Illumina HiSeq 2000. A universal primer binding site was introduced by template switching, and a unique molecular identifier was present in the final cDNA, enabling accurate counting of TCR cDNA molecules. Specific primers in the conserved constant-segment region were used to synthesize first-strand cDNA for TCR alpha and beta chains. To control for contamination, every cDNA library carried two barcodes: a SMART-Mk sample barcode plus Illumina barcodes. TruSeq adapter sequences and Illumina sample barcodes were added in two successive PCR steps. TCR alpha and beta cDNA libraries were sequenced on the Illumina HiSeq platform with custom primers. The study's own analysis went as follows. MiGEC was used to process raw reads and extract unique molecular identifiers, and MiXCR was used to find CDR3 positions. For each individual, recombination models were inferred using an EM algorithm with the repgenHMM and IGoR tools. The analysis of shared clonotypes was done with the tcR package in R, with sharing normalized by the product of cloneset sizes. Out-of-frame nonproductive sequences were analyzed to study raw recombination free of thymic and clonal selection effects. Starting from the raw public reads, TCRdb applied fastp trimming at Q25, assembled clones with MiXCR and retained in-frame beta chains. Identical CDR3 protein sequences are pooled into one entry, listed with their most common genes and DNA. The V and J calls shown here were made by TCRdb, not taken from the authors' results. Counted in this sample were roughly 570,000 distinct CDR3 sequences; 9.6% of them appeared once. The ten largest clones represent roughly 3.2% of the sample.

The data also belong to a second study, concerning yellow fever vaccine responses in identical twins. The other study reports the following: The T cell response to vaccination in identical twins was reported by the authors to appear partly convergent and partly personalized. In identical twins, the study followed T cell clones that responded to the vaccine with precision.

The receptor chain draws on TRBV5-8 and TRBJ2-7; a confident D gene designation cannot be given. The sequenced sample was PBMCs. The receptor was isolated from a woman aged 18-29 years in good health. For the CDR3, the sequence is CASSLVNNYEQYF. At the DNA level, the sequence is TGTGCCAGCAGCTTGGTCAATAACTACGAGCAGTACTTC.